The next 15 T cell receptor beta chains were all read from a single sample in a study of blood T cell repertoires in COVID-19. Sequencing was performed with immunoSEQ multiplex PCR; in TCRdb, only in-frame clones are kept and a portion is missing. The data contain 90,000 or so clones, around 90% of them seen just once; the ten biggest clones take up 11%. What was sequenced was peripheral blood. These receptors all stem from a man older than 75 with acute or convalescent COVID-19.

This chain joins TRBV9 and TRBJ2-1; D may be TRBD2 (6 bases). V lost 3 bases to trimming and J lost 9 bases, with 22 bases between them. CDR3 length equals 16 residues. CDR1 is SGDLS, CDR2 YYNGEE, per germline. Here the CDR3 DNA reads TGTGCCAGCAGCGGAGAGGCGAGGGGTGCGGGGCTTGAGCAGTTCTTC. It specifies CASSGEARGAGLEQFF.

This rearrangement joins TRBV6-1 to TRBJ2-1; 9 bases map to TRBD2. J was trimmed by 3 bases and V by 2 bases; bases with no gene match: 5. This CDR3 is built from 16 residues. The germline V gene encodes CDR1 MNHNS and CDR2 SASEGT. The CDR3 DNA reads as TGTGCCAGCAGTGAAAGGCGGGGGGGCCGCTACAATGAGCAGTTCTTC. It is translated as CASSERRGGRYNEQFF.

V gene TRBV5-1 combines with J gene TRBJ2-1, with 11 positions matching TRBD1. The trim removed 0 bases at V and 8 bases at J, leaving 10 bases unmatched. The CDR3 consists of 17 residues. CDR1 and CDR2 (germline): SGHRS, YFSETQ. The CDR3 DNA sequence: TGCGCCAGCAGCTTGGCCGGGACAGGGGGTGGGAAGGATGAGCAGTTCTTC. This sequence encodes CASSLAGTGGGKDEQFF.

V is TRBV19 and J is TRBJ2-7; D unclear. Germline assignment: CDR1 LNHDA and CDR2 SQIVND (reference sequence). CDR3 length: 13 residues. V lost 6 bases and J 7 bases, leaving 16 bases between the germline ends. The CDR3 is CASSSLLDTEQYF. For the CDR3, the DNA is TGTGCCAGTAGCTCGTTACTCGACACAGAGCAGTACTTC. The full variable domain, with the rest looked up from reference TRBV19 and TRBJ2-7, is DGGITQSPKYLFRKEGQNVTLSCEQNLNHDAMYWYRQDPGQGLRLIYYSQIVNDFQKGDIAEGYSVSREKKESFPLTVTSAQKNPTAFYLCASSSLLDTEQYFGPGTRLTVT.

This clone was seen only once. The V and J genes are TRBV7-8 and TRBJ1-3; D is perhaps TRBD1 (5 bases). The CDR3 loop spans 16 amino acids. The V gene lost 0 bases and the J gene lost 0 bases, with 9 bases spanning the gap. Germline-derived CDR1 and CDR2 are SGHVS and FQNEAQ. CDR3 sequence: CASSLATVLSGNTIYF. The CDR3 DNA reads TGTGCCAGCAGCTTAGCGACAGTCCTCTCTGGAAACACCATATATTTT.

In this sample, this clone turned up a few times. The chain uses TRBV24-1 and TRBJ1-1; TRBD1 aligns across 7 bases. CDR1 KGHDR and CDR2 SFDVKD come from the germline V gene. The CDR3 has 12 amino acids. J was trimmed by 8 bases and V by 4 bases; bases with no gene match: 3. The CDR3 loop is CATSDLTGEAFF. In nucleotides, the CDR3 is TGTGCCACCAGTGACCTGACAGGGGAAGCTTTCTTT.

The chain combines TRBV19 with TRBJ2-5; D call uncertain. The CDR3 consists of 13 residues. From germline, CDR1 is LNHDA and CDR2 SQIVND (reference sequence). Trimming left V 3 bases short and J 1 base short, with 6 bases between. CDR3 nucleotide sequence: TGTGCCAGTAGTATTTCCAGCCAAGAGACCCAGTACTTC. This translates into CASSISSQETQYF.

The rearrangement uses TRBV6-5 and TRBJ2-7; 7 bases are shared with TRBD2. The CDR3 has 15 residues. Germline V gives CDR1 MNHEY, CDR2 SVGAGI. After removal of 8 bases from V and 0 bases from J, the junction contained 10 bases not matched to a gene. The CDR3 is CASPHRGGSSYEQYF. DNA for the CDR3: TGTGCCAGCCCCCATCGGGGAGGGAGCTCCTACGAGCAGTACTTC.

This clone was seen once. The J gene is TRBJ2-5, the V gene TRBV11-2, with a possible D match to TRBD2 (6 bases). Germline CDR1 SGHAT, CDR2 FQNNGV. V was shortened by 4 bases and J by 7 bases, with 16 bases between the two germline ends. The CDR3 extends over 14 amino acids. DNA for the CDR3: TGTGCCAGCAGCTGGACCGGGGGAGAAGGGACCCAGTACTTC. Residues: CASSWTGGEGTQYF.

This chain connects TRBV6-4 to TRBJ2-3; TRBD1 is a possible D gene (5 bases). CDR1 is MRHNA, CDR2 SNTAGT, per germline. The V and J ends lost 2 bases and 2 bases respectively, with 14 bases between them. This CDR3 contains 16 residues. CDR3 sequence (DNA): TGTGCCAGCAGTGACACCCCCGGCAGGGCCACAGATACGCAGTATTTT. Encoded protein: CASSDTPGRATDTQYF.

V gene TRBV7-9 combines with J gene TRBJ2-3; D not certain. Per the germline V gene, CDR1 is SEHNR and CDR2 is FQNEAQ (reference sequence). CDR3 length: 13 residues. With 3 bases removed from V and 2 bases from J, the gap between germline ends came to 6 bases. The CDR3 region is CASSLADTDTQYF. The CDR3 DNA follows: TGTGCCAGCAGCTTGGCCGACACAGATACGCAGTATTTT.

There are a few counts of this clone. V is TRBV5-8 and J is TRBJ2-7, with D possibly TRBD2 on 7 matching bases. This CDR3 has 14 residues. CDR1 is SGHTS and CDR2 is YDEGEE in the germline V gene. Trimming shortened V by 4 bases and J by 9 bases, and 20 bases separated the two germline ends. Here the CDR3 reads CASSKTRGQAAQYF. The CDR3 nucleotides read TGTGCCAGCAGCAAGACGCGGGGGCAAGCTGCGCAGTACTTC.

The V and J genes are TRBV3-1 (or the pseudogene TRBV3-2) and TRBJ2-7, with TRBD2 as a possible D gene (5 bases). The ends were cut back, 1 base at V and 4 bases at J, with 5 bases in the middle. This CDR3 contains 12 residues. Germline values: CDR1 LGHDT, CDR2 YNNKEL (reference sequence). The CDR3 is CASSQGTYEQYF. The DNA for the CDR3 is TGTGCCAGCAGCCAAGGGACTTACGAGCAGTACTTC.

The chain employs TRBV19 and TRBJ1-4, with TRBD1 identical over 7 bases. The CDR3 loop spans 15 amino acids. In germline, CDR1 is LNHDA, CDR2 SQIVND (reference sequence). The junction had 7 bases not matched to a gene; V was cut back by 5 bases and J by 4 bases. CDR3 region: CASSSDRYLNEKLFF. DNA of the CDR3: TGTGCCAGTAGTTCGGACAGGTACCTTAATGAAAAACTGTTTTTT.

The V call is TRBV16, the J call TRBJ1-2, with 9 bases lining up with TRBD1. The CDR3 is 14 amino acids. V gave up 0 bases and J gave up 8 bases; unmatched junction bases: 4. The germline gives CDR1 KGHSY, CDR2 FQNENV. The CDR3, as DNA: TGTGCCAGCAGCCAATCGGGACAGGGACACGGCTACACCTTC. It encodes CASSQSGQGHGYTF.